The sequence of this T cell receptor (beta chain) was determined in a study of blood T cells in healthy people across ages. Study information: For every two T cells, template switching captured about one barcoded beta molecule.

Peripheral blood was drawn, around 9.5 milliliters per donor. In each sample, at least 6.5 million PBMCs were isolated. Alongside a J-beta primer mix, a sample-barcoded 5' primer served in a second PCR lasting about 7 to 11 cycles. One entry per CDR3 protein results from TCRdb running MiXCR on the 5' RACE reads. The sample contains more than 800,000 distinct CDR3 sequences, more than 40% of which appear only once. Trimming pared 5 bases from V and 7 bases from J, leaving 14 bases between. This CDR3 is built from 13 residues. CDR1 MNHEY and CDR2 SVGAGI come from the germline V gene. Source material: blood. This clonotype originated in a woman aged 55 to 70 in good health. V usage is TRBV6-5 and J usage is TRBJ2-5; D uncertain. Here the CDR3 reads CASSPTEPGTQYF. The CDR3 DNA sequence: TGTGCCAGCAGTCCGACCGAACCAGGGACCCAGTACTTC.